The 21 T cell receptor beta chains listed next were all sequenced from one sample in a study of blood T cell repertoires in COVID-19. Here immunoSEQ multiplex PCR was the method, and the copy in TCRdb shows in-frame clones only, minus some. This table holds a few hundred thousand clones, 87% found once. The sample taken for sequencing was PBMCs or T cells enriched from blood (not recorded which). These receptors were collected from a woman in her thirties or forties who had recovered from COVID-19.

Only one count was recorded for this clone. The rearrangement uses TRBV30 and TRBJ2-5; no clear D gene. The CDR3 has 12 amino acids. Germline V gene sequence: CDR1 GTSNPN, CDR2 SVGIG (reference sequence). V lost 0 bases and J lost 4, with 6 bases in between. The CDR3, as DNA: TGTGCCTGGAGTGTATCGGGAGAGACCCAGTACTTC. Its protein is CAWSVSGETQYF.

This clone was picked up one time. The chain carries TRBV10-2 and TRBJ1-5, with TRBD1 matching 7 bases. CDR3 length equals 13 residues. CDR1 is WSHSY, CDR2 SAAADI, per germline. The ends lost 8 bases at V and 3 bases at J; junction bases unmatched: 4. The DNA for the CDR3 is TGCGCCAGCCAACAGGGGATCAATCAGCCCCAGCATTTT. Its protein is CASQQGINQPQHF.

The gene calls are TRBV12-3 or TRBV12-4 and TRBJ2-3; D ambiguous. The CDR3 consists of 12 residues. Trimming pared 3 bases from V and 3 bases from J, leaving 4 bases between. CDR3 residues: CASSFATDTQYF. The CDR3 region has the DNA TGTGCCAGCAGTTTCGCGACAGATACGCAGTATTTT.

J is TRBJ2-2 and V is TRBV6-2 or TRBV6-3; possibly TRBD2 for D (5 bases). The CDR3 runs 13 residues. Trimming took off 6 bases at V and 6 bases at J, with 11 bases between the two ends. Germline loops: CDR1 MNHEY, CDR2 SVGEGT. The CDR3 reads CASSLLAAGELFF. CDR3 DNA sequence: TGTGCCAGCAGCCTTCTAGCAGCCGGGGAGCTGTTTTTT.

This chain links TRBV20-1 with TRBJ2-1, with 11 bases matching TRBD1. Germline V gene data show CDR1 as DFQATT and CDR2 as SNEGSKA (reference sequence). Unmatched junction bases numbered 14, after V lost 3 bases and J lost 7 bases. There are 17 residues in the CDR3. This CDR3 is CSASSGEPDRGLNEQFF. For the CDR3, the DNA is TGCAGTGCTAGTAGTGGAGAACCGGACAGGGGGCTTAATGAGCAGTTCTTC.

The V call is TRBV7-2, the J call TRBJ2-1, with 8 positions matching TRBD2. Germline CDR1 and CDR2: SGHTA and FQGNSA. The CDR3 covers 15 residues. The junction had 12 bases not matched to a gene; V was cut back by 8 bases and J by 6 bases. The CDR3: CASVLTGTRSNEQFF. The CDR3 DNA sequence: TGTGCCAGCGTCTTAACCGGGACTAGGAGCAATGAGCAGTTCTTC.

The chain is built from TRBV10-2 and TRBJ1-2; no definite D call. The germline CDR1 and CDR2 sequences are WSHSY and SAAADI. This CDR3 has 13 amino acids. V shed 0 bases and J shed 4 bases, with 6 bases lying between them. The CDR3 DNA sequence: TGCGCCAGCAGTGAGTCCTCCGGCTATGGCTACACCTTC. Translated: CASSESSGYGYTF.

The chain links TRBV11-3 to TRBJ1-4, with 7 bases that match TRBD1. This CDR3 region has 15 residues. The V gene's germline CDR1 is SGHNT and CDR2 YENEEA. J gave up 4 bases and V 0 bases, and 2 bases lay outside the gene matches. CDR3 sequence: CASSLDGTVNEKLFF. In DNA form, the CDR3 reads TGTGCCAGCAGCTTAGACGGGACAGTTAATGAAAAACTGTTTTTT.

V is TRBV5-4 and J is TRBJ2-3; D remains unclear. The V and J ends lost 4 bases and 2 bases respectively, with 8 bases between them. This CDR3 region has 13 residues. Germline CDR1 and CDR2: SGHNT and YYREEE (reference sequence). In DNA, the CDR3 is TGTGCCAGCAGCCCTACCCTCACAGATACGCAGTATTTT. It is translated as CASSPTLTDTQYF.

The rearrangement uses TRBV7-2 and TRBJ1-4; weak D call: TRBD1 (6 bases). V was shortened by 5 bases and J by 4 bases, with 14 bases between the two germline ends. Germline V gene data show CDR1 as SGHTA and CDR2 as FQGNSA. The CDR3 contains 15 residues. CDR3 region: CASSPNRAINEKLFF. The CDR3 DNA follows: TGTGCCAGCAGCCCGAACAGGGCTATTAATGAAAAACTGTTTTTT.

CDR3: CASSLVAGNPYEQYF. CDR3 DNA sequence: TGTGCCAGCAGCTTGGTGGCAGGAAATCCCTACGAGCAGTACTTC. This chain connects TRBV5-8 to TRBJ2-7; D remains unclear. The V end lost 0 bases, the J end lost 2 bases, and 12 bases lay between the germline ends. CDR1 is SGHTS, CDR2 YDEGEE, per germline. This CDR3 is built from 15 residues.

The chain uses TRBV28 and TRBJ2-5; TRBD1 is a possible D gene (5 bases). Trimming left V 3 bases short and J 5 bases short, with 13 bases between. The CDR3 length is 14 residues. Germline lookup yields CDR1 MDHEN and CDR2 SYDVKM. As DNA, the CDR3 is TGTGCCAGCAGTTTTGGCAGGGTGCGCGAGACCCAGTACTTC. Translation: CASSFGRVRETQYF.

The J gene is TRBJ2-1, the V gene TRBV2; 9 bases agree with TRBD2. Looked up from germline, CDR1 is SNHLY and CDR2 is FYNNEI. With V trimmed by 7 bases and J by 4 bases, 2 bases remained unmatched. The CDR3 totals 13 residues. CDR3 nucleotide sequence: TGTGCCAGCATTGGACTAGCGTACAATGAGCAGTTCTTC. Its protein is CASIGLAYNEQFF.

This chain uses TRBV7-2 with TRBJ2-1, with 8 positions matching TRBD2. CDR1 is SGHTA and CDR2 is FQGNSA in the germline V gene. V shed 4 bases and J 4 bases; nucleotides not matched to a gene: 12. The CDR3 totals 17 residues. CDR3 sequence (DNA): TGTGCCAGCAGCTATCGTTCGGGACTAGGAGCTTACAATGAGCAGTTCTTC. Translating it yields CASSYRSGLGAYNEQFF.

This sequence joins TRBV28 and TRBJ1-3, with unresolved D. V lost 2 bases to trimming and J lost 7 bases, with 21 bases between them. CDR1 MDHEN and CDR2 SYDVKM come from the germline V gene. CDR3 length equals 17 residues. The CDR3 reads CASSLVVPSRIGNTIYF. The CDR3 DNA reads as TGTGCCAGCAGTTTAGTTGTCCCTTCGAGGATAGGTAACACCATATATTTT.

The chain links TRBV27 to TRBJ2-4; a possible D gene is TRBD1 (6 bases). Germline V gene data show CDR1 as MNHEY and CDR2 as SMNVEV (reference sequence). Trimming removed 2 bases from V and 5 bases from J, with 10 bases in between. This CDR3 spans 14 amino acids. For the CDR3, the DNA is TGTGCCAGCAGTTTACGGAGGACAGAAAACATTCAGTACTTC. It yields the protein CASSLRRTENIQYF.

The CDR3 nucleotides are TGTGCCACCAGCAGTGAGTGGGGGGGCGTAAGTCGGCAAGAGACCCAGTACTTC. It encodes CATSSEWGGVSRQETQYF. The V gene is TRBV15, the J gene TRBJ2-5; weak D call: TRBD2 (7 bases). The CDR3 totals 18 residues. Trimming left V 3 bases short and J 2 bases short, with 22 bases between. The germline V gene encodes CDR1 LNHNV and CDR2 YYDKDF (reference sequence).

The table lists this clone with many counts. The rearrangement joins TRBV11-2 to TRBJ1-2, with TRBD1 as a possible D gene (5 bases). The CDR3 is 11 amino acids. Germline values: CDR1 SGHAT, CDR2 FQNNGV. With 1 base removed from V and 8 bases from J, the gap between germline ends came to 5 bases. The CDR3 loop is CASSLGGGYTF. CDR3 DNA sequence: TGTGCCAGCAGCTTAGGGGGCGGCTACACCTTC.

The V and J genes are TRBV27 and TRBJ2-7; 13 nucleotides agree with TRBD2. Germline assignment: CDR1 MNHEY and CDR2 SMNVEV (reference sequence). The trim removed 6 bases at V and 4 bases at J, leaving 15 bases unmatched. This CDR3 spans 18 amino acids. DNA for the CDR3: TGTGCCAGCAGGCCCGAGGCGGGGACTAGCGGGACAGGGTACGAGCAGTACTTC. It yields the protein CASRPEAGTSGTGYEQYF.

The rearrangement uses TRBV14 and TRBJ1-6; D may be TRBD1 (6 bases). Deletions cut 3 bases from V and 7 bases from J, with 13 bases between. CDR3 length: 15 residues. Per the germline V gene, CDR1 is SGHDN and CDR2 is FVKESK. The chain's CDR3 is CASSHLTGLNSPLHF. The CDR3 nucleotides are TGTGCCAGCAGCCACCTGACAGGATTAAATTCACCCCTCCACTTT.

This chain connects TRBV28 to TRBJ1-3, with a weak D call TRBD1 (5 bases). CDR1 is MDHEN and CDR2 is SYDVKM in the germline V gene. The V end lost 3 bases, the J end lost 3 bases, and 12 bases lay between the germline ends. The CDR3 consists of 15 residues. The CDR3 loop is CASSLVRVFGNTIYF. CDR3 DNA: TGTGCCAGCAGTTTGGTCAGGGTATTTGGAAACACCATATATTTT.